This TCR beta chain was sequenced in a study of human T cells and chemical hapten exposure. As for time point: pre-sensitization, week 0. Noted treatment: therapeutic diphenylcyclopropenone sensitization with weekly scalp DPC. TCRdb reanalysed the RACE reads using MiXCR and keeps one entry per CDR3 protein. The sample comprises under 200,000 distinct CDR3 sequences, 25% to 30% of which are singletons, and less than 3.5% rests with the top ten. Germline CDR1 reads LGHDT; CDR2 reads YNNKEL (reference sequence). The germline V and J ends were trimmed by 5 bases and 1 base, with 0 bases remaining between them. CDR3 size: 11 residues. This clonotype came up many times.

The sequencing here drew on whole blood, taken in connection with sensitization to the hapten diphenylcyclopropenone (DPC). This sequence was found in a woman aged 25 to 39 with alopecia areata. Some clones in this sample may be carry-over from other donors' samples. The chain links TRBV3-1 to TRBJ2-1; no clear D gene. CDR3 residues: CASSSYNEQFF. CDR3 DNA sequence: TGTGCCAGCAGCTCCTACAATGAGCAGTTCTTC.